The sequence of this T cell receptor (beta chain) was determined in a study of T cell responses to AZD1222 COVID-19 vaccine. General study results and limits: Sampling that yielded the repertoires occurred only after the peak T cell response. Only a handful of AZD1222 recipients were seropositive at baseline.

V lost 2 bases and J lost 5; bases outside the gene matches: 5. Germline values: CDR1 SGHNT, CDR2 YYREEE (reference sequence). CDR3 length: 14 amino acids. Profiled with immunoSEQ multiplex PCR; TCRdb holds only in-frame clones, not every one. There are approximately 99,000 clones in the sample; 87% occur only once, and 2.5% to 3% lies in the top ten. This clone was seen just once. Its cognate antigen is unknown. The material sequenced was peripheral blood, taken on day 0 of AZD1222 vaccination. The clonotype originates from an adult in good health. The J gene is TRBJ2-5, the V gene TRBV5-4; 8 bases are shared with TRBD2. The CDR3 nucleotides are TGTGCCAGCAGCTTAGCGGGGGCTGGGGAGACCCAGTACTTC. Residues: CASSLAGAGETQYF. Together with reference TRBV5-4 and TRBJ2-5, the CDR3 gives the full variable domain: ETGVTQSPTHLIKTRGQQVTLRCSSQSGHNTVSWYQQALGQGPQFIFQYYREEENGRGNFPPRFSGLQFPNYSSELNVNALELDDSALYLCASSLAGAGETQYFGPGTRLLVL.